Following are 5 T cell receptor beta chains from one sample sequenced in a study of post-analysis software for immune sequencing data. Study results and caveats: TRBV5-6, TRBV5-1 and TRBV20-1 were among roughly 5 TRBV segments more frequent in patients than controls.

Tagging with unique molecular identifiers was a feature of the TCR beta cDNA libraries. TCRdb reprocessed the PCR reads with MiXCR, giving one entry per CDR3 protein. The table has more than 450,000 distinct CDR3 sequences, 40% to 50% seen once. Antigen specificity for these receptors is unknown. The sequenced sample was blood. These TCRs come from a girl between 5 and 17 years old with multiple sclerosis.

The V and J genes are TRBV6-1 and TRBJ2-7; D remains unclear. The germline gives CDR1 MNHNS, CDR2 SASEGT. The germline V and J ends were trimmed by 6 bases and 0 bases, with 21 bases remaining between them. CDR3 length: 17 amino acids. CDR3 loop: CASRVRTTPESSYEQYF. DNA of the CDR3: TGTGCCAGCAGGGTTAGGACGACTCCAGAAAGCTCCTACGAGCAGTACTTC.

J is TRBJ1-2 and V is TRBV5-5; D not certain. This CDR3 is 15 amino acids long. With 3 bases removed from V and 0 bases from J, the gap between germline ends came to 12 bases. Germline lookup yields CDR1 SGHKS and CDR2 YYEKEE (reference sequence). The CDR3: CASSYGRAPNYGYTF. Written as DNA, the CDR3 is TGTGCCAGCAGCTACGGTCGGGCACCTAACTATGGCTACACCTTC.

A remark on this clonotype: One junction end disagrees with the germline gene, perhaps due to a read error. The genes are TRBV12-3 or TRBV12-4 and TRBJ1-2, with 11 bases aligning to TRBD1. This CDR3 is 13 amino acids long. In DNA form, the CDR3 reads TGTGCCAGCAAAGGACAGGGGGCTGGCGGCTATACCTTC. Its translation: CASKGQGAGGYTF.

The V call is TRBV24-1, the J call TRBJ2-1; D unresolved. Between the trimmed V and J ends, which lost 7 bases and 0 bases, there was a span of 18 bases. Germline CDR1 reads KGHDR; CDR2 reads SFDVKD. CDR3 length: 17 amino acids. CDR3 coding DNA: TGTGCCACCAGCACCTCCCGAGGCAGACGCTCCTACAATGAGCAGTTCTTC. Amino acids: CATSTSRGRRSYNEQFF.

This chain uses TRBV12-3 or TRBV12-4 with TRBJ2-7; 8 bases match TRBD1. The CDR3 totals 14 residues. The junction had 6 bases not matched to a gene; V was cut back by 7 bases and J by 1 base. CDR3 region: CASTQGAYSYEQYF. CDR3 in DNA: TGTGCCAGCACGCAGGGGGCATATTCCTACGAGCAGTACTTC.